What follows are 5 T cell receptor beta chains derived from one specimen sequenced in a study of shared clonotypes between healthy human individuals. Sequencing was performed with immunoSEQ multiplex PCR; in TCRdb, only in-frame clones are kept and a portion is missing. This sample has roughly 2.5 million clones, with around nine tenths found just once. Sequences were obtained from naive CD4+ T cells sorted from blood. The subset is: CD45RA+ positively selected. These receptors came from a man aged 18 to 30 in good health.

This rearrangement joins TRBV7-2 to TRBJ1-2, with TRBD1 matching 9 bases. Per germline, CDR1 SGHTA and CDR2 FQGNSA. Losses at the gene ends were 5 bases for V and 7 bases for J; bases not matched to a gene: 8. The CDR3 consists of 14 residues. CDR3 in amino acids: CASSPGQGTFGYTF. The CDR3, as DNA: TGTGCCAGCAGCCCAGGACAGGGGACCTTTGGCTACACCTTC.

This chain connects TRBV2 to TRBJ2-5; D ambiguous. Per germline, CDR1 SNHLY and CDR2 FYNNEI. The V gene lost 2 bases and the J gene lost 9 bases, with 16 bases spanning the gap. CDR3 length: 14 amino acids. CDR3 DNA: TGTGCCAGCAGTGAAATGGGGTTCAATACGGCCCAGTACTTC. Its protein is CASSEMGFNTAQYF. Together with reference TRBV2 and TRBJ2-5, the CDR3 gives the full variable domain: EPEVTQTPSHQVTQMGQEVILRCVPISNHLYFYWYRQILGQKVEFLVSFYNNEISEKSEIFDDQFSVERPDGSNFTLKIRSTKLEDSAMYFCASSEMGFNTAQYFGPGTRLLVL.

The V gene is TRBV6-4, the J gene TRBJ2-6, with D uncertain. Trimming took off 7 bases at V and 1 base at J, with 5 bases between the two ends. CDR1 MRHNA and CDR2 SNTAGT come from the germline V gene. CDR3 size: 13 residues. The CDR3 sequence is CASKMSGANVLTF. The CDR3, as DNA: TGTGCCAGCAAGATGTCTGGGGCCAACGTCCTGACTTTC.

The gene calls are TRBV7-3 and TRBJ1-5; D uncertain. The CDR3 is 13 amino acids. Deletions cut 1 base from V and 6 bases from J, with 7 bases between. Germline V lookup: CDR1 SGHTA, CDR2 FQGTGA. For the CDR3, the DNA is TGTGCCAGCAGCTTAAATGAGGGTCAGCCCCAGCATTTT. Its protein product is CASSLNEGQPQHF.

V usage is TRBV6-6 and J usage is TRBJ2-1; D is unclear. Germline CDR1 reads MNHNY; CDR2 reads SVGAGI (reference sequence). V was shortened by 4 bases and J by 8 bases, with 21 bases between the two germline ends. The CDR3 loop spans 16 amino acids. This chain's CDR3 is CASSSSKSEISDEQFF. In nucleotides, the CDR3 is TGTGCCAGCAGTTCCTCGAAAAGCGAGATCTCGGATGAGCAGTTCTTC.